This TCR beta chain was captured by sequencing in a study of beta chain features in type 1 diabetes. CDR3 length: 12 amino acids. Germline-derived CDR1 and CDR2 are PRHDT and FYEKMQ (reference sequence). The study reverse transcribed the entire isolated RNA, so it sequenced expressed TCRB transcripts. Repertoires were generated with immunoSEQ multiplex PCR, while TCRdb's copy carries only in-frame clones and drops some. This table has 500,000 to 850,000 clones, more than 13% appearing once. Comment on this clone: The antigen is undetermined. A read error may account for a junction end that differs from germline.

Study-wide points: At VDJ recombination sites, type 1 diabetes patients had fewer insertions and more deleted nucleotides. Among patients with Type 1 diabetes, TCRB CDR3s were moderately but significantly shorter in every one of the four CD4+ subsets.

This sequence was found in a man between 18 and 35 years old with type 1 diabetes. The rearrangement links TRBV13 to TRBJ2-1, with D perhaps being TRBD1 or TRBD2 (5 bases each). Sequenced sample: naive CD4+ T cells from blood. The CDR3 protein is CASSWGSNQQFF. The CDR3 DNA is TGTGCCAGCAGCTGGGGGAGCAATCAGCAGTTCTTC.